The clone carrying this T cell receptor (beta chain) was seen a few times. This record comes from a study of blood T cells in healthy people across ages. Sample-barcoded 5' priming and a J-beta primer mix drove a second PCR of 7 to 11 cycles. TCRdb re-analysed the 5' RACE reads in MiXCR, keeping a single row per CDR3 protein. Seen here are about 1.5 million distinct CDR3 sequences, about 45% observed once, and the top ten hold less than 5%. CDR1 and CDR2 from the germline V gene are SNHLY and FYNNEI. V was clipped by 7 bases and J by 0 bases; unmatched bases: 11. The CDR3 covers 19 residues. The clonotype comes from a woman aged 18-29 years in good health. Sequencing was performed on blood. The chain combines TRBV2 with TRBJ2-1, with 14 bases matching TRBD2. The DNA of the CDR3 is TGTGCCAGCAAAAAGACTAGCGGGAGGGCTATATACTCCTACAATGAGCAGTTCTTC. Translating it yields CASKKTSGRAIYSYNEQFF.